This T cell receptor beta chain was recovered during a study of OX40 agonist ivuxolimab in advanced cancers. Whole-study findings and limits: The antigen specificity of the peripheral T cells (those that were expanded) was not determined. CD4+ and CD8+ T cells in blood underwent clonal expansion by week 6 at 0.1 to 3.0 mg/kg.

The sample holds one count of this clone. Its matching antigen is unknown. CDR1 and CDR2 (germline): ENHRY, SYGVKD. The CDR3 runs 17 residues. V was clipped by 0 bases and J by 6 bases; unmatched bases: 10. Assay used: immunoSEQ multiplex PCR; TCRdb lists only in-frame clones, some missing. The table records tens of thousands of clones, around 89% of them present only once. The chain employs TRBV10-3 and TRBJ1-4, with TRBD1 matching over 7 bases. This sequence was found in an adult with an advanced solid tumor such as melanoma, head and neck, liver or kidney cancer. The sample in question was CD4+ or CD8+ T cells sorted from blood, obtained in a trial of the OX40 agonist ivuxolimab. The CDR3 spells CAISESGQWDGYEKLFF. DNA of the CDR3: TGTGCCATCAGTGAGTCGGGACAGTGGGATGGGTATGAAAAACTGTTTTTT.